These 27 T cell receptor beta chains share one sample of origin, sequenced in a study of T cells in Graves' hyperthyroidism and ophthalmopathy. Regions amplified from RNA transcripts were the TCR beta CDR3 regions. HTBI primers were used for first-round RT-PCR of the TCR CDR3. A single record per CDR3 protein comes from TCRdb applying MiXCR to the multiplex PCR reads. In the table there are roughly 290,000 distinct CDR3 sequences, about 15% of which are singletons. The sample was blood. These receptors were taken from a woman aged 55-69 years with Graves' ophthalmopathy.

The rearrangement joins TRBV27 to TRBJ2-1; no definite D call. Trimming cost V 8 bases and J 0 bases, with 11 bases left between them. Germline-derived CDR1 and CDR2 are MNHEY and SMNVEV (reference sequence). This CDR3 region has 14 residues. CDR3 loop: CASSALSSYNEQFF. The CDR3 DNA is TGTGCCAGCTCCGCTCTCAGCTCCTACAATGAGCAGTTCTTC.

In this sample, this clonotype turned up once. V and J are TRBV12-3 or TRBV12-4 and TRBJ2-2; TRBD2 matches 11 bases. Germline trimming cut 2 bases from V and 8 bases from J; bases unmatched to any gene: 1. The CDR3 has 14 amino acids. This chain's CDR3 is CASSLLAGGGELFF. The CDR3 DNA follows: TGTGCCAGCAGTTTACTAGCGGGGGGTGGGGAGCTGTTTTTT.

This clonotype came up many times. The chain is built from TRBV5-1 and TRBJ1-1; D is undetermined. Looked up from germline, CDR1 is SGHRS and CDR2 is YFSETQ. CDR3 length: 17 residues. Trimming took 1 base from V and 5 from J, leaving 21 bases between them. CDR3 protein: CASSLRWQSTLRTEAFF. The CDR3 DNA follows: TGCGCCAGCAGCTTGAGGTGGCAGAGCACCTTGCGGACTGAAGCTTTCTTT.

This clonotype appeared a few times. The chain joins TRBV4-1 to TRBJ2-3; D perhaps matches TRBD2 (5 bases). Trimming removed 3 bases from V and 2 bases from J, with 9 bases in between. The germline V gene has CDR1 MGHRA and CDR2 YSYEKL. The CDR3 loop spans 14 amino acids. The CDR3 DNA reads TGCGCCAGCAGCCAGAAGGGAGCCACAGATACGCAGTATTTT. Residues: CASSQKGATDTQYF.

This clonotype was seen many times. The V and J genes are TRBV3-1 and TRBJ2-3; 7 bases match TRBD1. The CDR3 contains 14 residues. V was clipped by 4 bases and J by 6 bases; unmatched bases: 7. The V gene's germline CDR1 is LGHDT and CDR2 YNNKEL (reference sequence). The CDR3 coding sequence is TGTGCCAGCAGCCTCGGGACAGCCGCGGATACGCAGTATTTT. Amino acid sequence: CASSLGTAADTQYF.

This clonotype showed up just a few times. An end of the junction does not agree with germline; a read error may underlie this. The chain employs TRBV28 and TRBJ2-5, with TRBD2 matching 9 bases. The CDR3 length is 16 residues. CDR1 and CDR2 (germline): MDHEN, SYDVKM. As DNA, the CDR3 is TGTGCCAGCAGTTTCTGGTCTAGCGGGGACCTAGAGGCCCAGTACTTC. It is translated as CASSFWSSGDLEAQYF. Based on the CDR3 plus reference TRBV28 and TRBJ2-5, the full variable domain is DVKVTQSSRYLVKRTGEKVFLECVQDMDHENMFWYRQDPGLGLRLIYFSYDVKMKEKGDIPEGYSVSREKKERFSLILESASTNQTSMYLCASSFWSSGDLEAQYFGPGTRLLVL.

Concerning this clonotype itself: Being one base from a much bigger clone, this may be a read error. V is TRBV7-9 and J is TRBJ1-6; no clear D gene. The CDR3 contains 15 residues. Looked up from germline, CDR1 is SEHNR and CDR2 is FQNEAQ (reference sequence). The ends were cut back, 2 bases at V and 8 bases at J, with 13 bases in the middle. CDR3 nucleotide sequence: TGTGCCAGCAGCTTACTAGGCCAGCCGGATTCACCCCTCCACTTT. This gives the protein CASSLLGQPDSPLHF.

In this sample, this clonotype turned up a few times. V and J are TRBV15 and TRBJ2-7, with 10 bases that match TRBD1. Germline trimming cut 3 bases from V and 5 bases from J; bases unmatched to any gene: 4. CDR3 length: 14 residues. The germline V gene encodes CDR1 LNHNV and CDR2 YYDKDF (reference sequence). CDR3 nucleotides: TGTGCCACCAGCAGGGGGGACAGGGGACACGAGCAGTACTTC. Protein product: CATSRGDRGHEQYF.

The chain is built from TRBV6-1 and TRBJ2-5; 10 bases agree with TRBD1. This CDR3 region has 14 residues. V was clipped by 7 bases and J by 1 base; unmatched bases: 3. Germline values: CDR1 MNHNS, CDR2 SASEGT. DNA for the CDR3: TGTGCCAGCATGGGGACAGGGGTCCAAGAGACCCAGTACTTC. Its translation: CASMGTGVQETQYF.

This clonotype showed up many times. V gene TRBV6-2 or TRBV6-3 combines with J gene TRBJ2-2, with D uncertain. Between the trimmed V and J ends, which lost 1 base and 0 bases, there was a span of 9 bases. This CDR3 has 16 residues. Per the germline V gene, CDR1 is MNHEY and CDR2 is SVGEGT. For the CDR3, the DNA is TGTGCCAGCAGTTACTTAGGACGGTCGAACACCGGGGAGCTGTTTTTT. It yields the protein CASSYLGRSNTGELFF.

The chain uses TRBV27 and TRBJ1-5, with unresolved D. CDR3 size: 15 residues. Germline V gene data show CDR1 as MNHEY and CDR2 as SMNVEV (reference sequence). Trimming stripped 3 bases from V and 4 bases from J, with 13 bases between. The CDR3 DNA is TGTGCCAGCAGTTTGTCACCGACATCAAATCAGCCCCAGCATTTT. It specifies CASSLSPTSNQPQHF.

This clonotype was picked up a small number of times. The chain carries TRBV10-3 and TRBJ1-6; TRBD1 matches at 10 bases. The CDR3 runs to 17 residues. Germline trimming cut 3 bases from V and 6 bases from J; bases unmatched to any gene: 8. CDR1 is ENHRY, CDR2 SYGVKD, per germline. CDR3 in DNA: TGTGCCATCAGTGAAAGTGACAGGGGGCCCTTTAATTCACCCCTCCACTTT. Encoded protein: CAISESDRGPFNSPLHF.

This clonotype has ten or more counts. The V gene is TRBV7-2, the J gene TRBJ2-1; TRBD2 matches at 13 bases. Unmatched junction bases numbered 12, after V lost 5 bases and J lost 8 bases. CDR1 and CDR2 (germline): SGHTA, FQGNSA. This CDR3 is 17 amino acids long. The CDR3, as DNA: TGTGCCAGCAGCGAAGAGACTAGCGGGAGGTCCATCGATGAGCAGTTCTTC. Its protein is CASSEETSGRSIDEQFF.

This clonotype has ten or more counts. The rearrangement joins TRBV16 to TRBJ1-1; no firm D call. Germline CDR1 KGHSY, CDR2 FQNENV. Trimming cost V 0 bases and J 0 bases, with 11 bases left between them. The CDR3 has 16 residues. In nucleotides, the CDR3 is TGTGCCAGCAGCCAATCGCTGGAAACTGTGAACACTGAAGCTTTCTTT. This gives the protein CASSQSLETVNTEAFF.

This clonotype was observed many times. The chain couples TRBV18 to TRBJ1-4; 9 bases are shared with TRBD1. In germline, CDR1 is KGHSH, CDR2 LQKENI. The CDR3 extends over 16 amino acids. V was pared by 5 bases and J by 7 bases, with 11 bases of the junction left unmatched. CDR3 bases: TGTGCCAGCTCATCGAAACAGGGGGCGCGAGTTGAAAAACTGTTTTTT. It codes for CASSSKQGARVEKLFF.

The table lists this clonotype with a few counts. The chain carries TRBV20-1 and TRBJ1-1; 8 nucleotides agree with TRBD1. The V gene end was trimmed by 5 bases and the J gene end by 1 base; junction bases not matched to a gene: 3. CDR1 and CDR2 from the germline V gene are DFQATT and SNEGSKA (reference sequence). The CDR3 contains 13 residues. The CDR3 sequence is CSALTGANTEAFF. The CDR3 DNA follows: TGCAGTGCTTTGACAGGGGCGAACACTGAAGCTTTCTTT.

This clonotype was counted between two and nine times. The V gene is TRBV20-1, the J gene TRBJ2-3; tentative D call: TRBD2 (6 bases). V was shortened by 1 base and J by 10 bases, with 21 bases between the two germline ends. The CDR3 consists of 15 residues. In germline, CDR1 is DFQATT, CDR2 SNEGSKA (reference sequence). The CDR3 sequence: CSARGGSVGGASQYF. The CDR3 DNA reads TGCAGTGCTAGAGGGGGTAGCGTGGGGGGAGCTTCGCAGTATTTT.

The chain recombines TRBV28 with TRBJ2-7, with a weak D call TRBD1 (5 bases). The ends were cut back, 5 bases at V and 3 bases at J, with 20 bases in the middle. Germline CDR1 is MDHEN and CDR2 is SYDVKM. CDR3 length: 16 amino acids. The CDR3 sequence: CASSTLRGGLNYEQYF. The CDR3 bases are TGTGCCAGCAGTACCCTTAGGGGCGGTCTCAACTACGAGCAGTACTTC.

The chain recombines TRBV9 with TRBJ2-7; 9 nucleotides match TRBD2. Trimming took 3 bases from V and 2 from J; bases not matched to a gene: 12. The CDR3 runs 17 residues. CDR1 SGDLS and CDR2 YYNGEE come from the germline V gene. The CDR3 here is CASSAKGVAGEAYEQYF. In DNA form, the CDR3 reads TGTGCCAGCAGCGCAAAGGGAGTAGCGGGAGAGGCCTACGAGCAGTACTTC.

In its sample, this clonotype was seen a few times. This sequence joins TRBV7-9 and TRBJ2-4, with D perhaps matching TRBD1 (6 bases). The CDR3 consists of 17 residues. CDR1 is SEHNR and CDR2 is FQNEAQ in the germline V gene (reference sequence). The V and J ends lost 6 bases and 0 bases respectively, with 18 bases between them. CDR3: CASSQGPQGKAKNIQYF. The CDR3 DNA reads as TGTGCCAGCAGTCAGGGTCCGCAGGGGAAAGCCAAAAACATTCAGTACTTC.

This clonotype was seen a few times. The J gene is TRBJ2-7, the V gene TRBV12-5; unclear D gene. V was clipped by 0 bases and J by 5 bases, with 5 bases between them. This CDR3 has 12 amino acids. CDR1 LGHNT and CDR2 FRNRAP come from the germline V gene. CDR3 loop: CASGLVQNEQYF. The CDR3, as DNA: TGTGCTAGTGGTTTGGTCCAAAACGAGCAGTACTTC.

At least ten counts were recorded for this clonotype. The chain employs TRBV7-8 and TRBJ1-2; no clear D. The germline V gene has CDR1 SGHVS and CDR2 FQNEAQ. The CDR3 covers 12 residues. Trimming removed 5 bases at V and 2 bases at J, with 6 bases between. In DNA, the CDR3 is TGTGCCAGCAGCCAGCAGAACTATGGCTACACCTTC. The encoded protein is CASSQQNYGYTF.

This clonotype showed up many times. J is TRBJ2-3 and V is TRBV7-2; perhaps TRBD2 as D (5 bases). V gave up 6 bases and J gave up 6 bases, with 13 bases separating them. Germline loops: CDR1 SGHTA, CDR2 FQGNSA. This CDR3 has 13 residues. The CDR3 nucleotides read TGTGCCAGCAGTAGAGGGTGGGTCGATACGCAGTATTTT. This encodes CASSRGWVDTQYF.

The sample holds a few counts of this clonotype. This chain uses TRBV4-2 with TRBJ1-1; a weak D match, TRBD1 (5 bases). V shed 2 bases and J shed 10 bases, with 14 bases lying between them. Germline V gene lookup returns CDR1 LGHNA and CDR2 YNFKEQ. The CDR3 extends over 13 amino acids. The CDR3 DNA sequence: TGTGCCAGCAGCCAATCGGGGCGGCTTGGAGCTTTCTTT. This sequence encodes CASSQSGRLGAFF.

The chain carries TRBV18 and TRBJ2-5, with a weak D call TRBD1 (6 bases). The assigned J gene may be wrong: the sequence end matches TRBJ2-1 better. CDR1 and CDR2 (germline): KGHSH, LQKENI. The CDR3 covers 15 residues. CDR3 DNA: TGTGCCAGCTCACCAACACAGGGTCCGGGTGAGACCCAGTTCTTC. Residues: CASSPTQGPGETQFF.

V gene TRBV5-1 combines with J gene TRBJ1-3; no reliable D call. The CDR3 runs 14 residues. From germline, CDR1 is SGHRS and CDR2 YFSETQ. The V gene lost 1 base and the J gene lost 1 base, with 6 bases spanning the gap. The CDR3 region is CASSLPGSGNTIYF. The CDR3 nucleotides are TGCGCCAGCAGCTTGCCGGGATCTGGAAACACCATATATTTT. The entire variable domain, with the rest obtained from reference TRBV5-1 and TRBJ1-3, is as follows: KAGVTQTPRYLIKTRGQQVTLSCSPISGHRSVSWYQQTPGQGLQFLFEYFSETQRNKGNFPGRFSGRQFSNSRSEMNVSTLELGDSALYLCASSLPGSGNTIYFGEGSWLTVV.

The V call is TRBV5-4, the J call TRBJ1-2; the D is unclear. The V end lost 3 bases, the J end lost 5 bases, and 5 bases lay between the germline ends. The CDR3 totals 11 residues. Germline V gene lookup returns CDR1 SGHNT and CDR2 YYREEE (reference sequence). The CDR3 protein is CASSYEYGYTF. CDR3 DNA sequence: TGTGCCAGCAGCTATGAATATGGCTACACCTTC.